The present TCR beta chain was sequenced within a study of T cell repertoires in cytomegalovirus infection. Across the study: CMV epitopes used comprised recently identified HLA-C-restricted ones and well-studied HLA-B-restricted ones. Indications of both CMV infection and matching HLA type were provided by public TCR beta signatures.

TCRdb fed the reads into MiXCR, producing one record per CDR3 protein. The sample contains about 500,000 distinct CDR3 sequences, 33% of which appear only once. Study observations and caveats: Of the TCR beta families, the public ones yielded a cumulative frequency that identified carriers of CMV plus the relevant HLA. Clonotypes of TCR beta that were HLA-C-restricted and CMV-specific dominated the ex vivo response.

From germline, CDR1 is SGHVS and CDR2 FQNEAQ. This CDR3 is 16 amino acids long. V lost 8 bases to trimming and J lost 7 bases; unmatched junction nucleotides: 15. This clonotype was picked up a small number of times. What it binds is not known. The origin of this receptor is a human donor in good health (CMV status not recorded). Some clones in this sample may be carry-over from other donors' samples. The specimen was cultured PBMCs, collected from culture after CMV antigen stimulation. This sequence joins TRBV7-8 and TRBJ2-1; 9 bases are a match to TRBD2. CDR3 DNA: TGTGCCAGCTTCCTGGGGCTAGCGGGACTAGGGAATGAGCAGTTCTTC. It is translated as CASFLGLAGLGNEQFF.